The 26 T cell receptor beta chains below all came from one sample that was sequenced in a study of cytomegalovirus exposure and HLA in healthy donors. PCR primers comprised 60 Vbeta and 13 Jbeta primers. Produced via immunoSEQ multiplex PCR; TCRdb's table is partial and in-frame only. The sample records around 160,000 clones, around 67% being singletons. Sequencing was performed on PBMCs. The receptors were gathered from a woman younger than 35 in good health and CMV-seropositive.

The chain carries TRBV2 and TRBJ2-2; D not resolved. From germline, CDR1 is SNHLY and CDR2 FYNNEI. The CDR3 has 15 residues. Trimming took 1 base from V and 3 from J, leaving 9 bases between them. CDR3 loop: CASSEDGSDTGELFF. Here the CDR3 DNA reads TGTGCCAGCAGTGAAGACGGGTCGGACACCGGGGAGCTGTTTTTT. Full variable domain (rest looked up from reference TRBV2 and TRBJ2-2): EPEVTQTPSHQVTQMGQEVILRCVPISNHLYFYWYRQILGQKVEFLVSFYNNEISEKSEIFDDQFSVERPDGSNFTLKIRSTKLEDSAMYFCASSEDGSDTGELFFGEGSRLTVL.

The rearrangement joins TRBV27 to TRBJ2-7; 8 bases are a match to TRBD1. The CDR3 is made up of 13 amino acids. The V gene end was trimmed by 8 bases and the J gene end by 2 bases; junction bases not matched to a gene: 5. Germline V gives CDR1 MNHEY, CDR2 SMNVEV (reference sequence). CDR3 DNA sequence: TGTGCCAGCGGGGGACAGGCCACCTACGAGCAGTACTTC. Protein: CASGGQATYEQYF.

The chain couples TRBV19 to TRBJ2-1; D is ambiguous. This CDR3 region has 11 residues. The germline CDR1 and CDR2 sequences are LNHDA and SQIVND (reference sequence). With 7 bases removed from V and 6 bases from J, the gap between germline ends came to 7 bases. The CDR3 loop reads CASKAANEQFF. In DNA form, the CDR3 reads TGTGCCAGTAAAGCCGCCAATGAGCAGTTCTTC.

This clone was picked up a small number of times. The rearrangement joins TRBV5-1 to TRBJ2-2; 7 bases are shared with TRBD2. Germline assignment: CDR1 SGHRS and CDR2 YFSETQ. The CDR3 runs to 15 residues. The V segment lost 0 bases and the J segment 5 bases; nucleotides outside the gene matches: 4. The CDR3 DNA follows: TGCGCCAGCAGCTTGGTAGCGGGTGGTACCGGGGAGCTGTTTTTT. Its protein product is CASSLVAGGTGELFF.

The chain uses TRBV27 and TRBJ2-3; TRBD1 matches at 10 bases. After removal of 6 bases from V and 5 bases from J, the junction contained 20 bases not matched to a gene. Germline lookup yields CDR1 MNHEY and CDR2 SMNVEV (reference sequence). This CDR3 is built from 19 residues. The CDR3 nucleotides read TGTGCCAGCAGACCGGGACAGGGGTTCACTAGCGGACGTCGAGATACGCAGTATTTT. Its protein product is CASRPGQGFTSGRRDTQYF.

This clone has only a few counts. The chain recombines TRBV4-2 with TRBJ2-7; 7 bases map to TRBD2. The CDR3 sequence is 15 residues long. Germline trimming cut 3 bases from V and 7 bases from J; bases unmatched to any gene: 12. Germline V gene lookup returns CDR1 LGHNA and CDR2 YNFKEQ. This chain's CDR3 is CASSQTSRLPSEQYF. In DNA form, the CDR3 reads TGTGCCAGCAGCCAGACTAGCCGCTTACCCAGTGAGCAGTACTTC.

This clone was picked up a small number of times. The CDR3 nucleotides are TGTGCCAGTAGTATTTACGGAGGCACTGAAGCTTTCTTT. It translates to CASSIYGGTEAFF. This sequence joins TRBV19 and TRBJ1-1, with D unresolved. This CDR3 is 13 amino acids long. Germline V gene sequence: CDR1 LNHDA, CDR2 SQIVND (reference sequence). Trimming took 3 bases from V and 4 from J, leaving 9 bases between them.

The chain is built from TRBV7-8 and TRBJ2-2; TRBD1 agrees at 12 bases. CDR3 length: 17 amino acids. Germline trimming cut 3 bases from V and 1 base from J; bases unmatched to any gene: 3. CDR1 and CDR2 from the germline V gene are SGHVS and FQNEAQ. The CDR3 nucleotides read TGTGCCAGCAGCTTGGGACAGGGGGCTGTGAACACCGGGGAGCTGTTTTTT. Translation: CASSLGQGAVNTGELFF. Filled out from reference TRBV7-8 and TRBJ2-2, the complete variable domain reads GAGVSQSPRYKVAKRGQDVALRCDPISGHVSLFWYQQALGQGPEFLTYFQNEAQLDKSGLPSDRFFAERPEGSVSTLKIQRTQQEDSAVYLCASSLGQGAVNTGELFFGEGSRLTVL.

V is TRBV25-1 and J is TRBJ2-1; 10 positions match TRBD2. Germline-derived CDR1 and CDR2 are MGHDK and SYGVNS. The CDR3 consists of 15 residues. The V and J ends lost 5 bases and 8 bases, in that order; junction bases with no gene match: 9. The chain's CDR3 is CASSNSGGLLDEQFF. The CDR3 DNA reads as TGTGCCAGCAGTAATAGCGGGGGGCTCCTCGATGAGCAGTTCTTC.

V gene TRBV5-1 combines with J gene TRBJ2-1; possibly TRBD2 for D (6 bases). CDR1 and CDR2 from the germline V gene are SGHRS and YFSETQ. Trimming pared 5 bases from V and 8 bases from J, leaving 23 bases between. The CDR3 runs 16 residues. The CDR3 spells CASSRGGSGVWDEQFF. In DNA form, the CDR3 reads TGCGCCAGCAGTCGGGGCGGGTCGGGAGTTTGGGATGAGCAGTTCTTC. Drawing the rest from reference TRBV5-1 and TRBJ2-1, the complete variable domain is KAGVTQTPRYLIKTRGQQVTLSCSPISGHRSVSWYQQTPGQGLQFLFEYFSETQRNKGNFPGRFSGRQFSNSRSEMNVSTLELGDSALYLCASSRGGSGVWDEQFFGPGTRLTVL.

This clone was counted between two and nine times. This rearrangement joins TRBV2 to TRBJ1-6, with TRBD1 identical over 8 bases. The CDR3 loop spans 15 amino acids. The J segment lost 7 bases and the V segment lost 7 bases, leaving 9 bases of the junction unmatched. The germline gives CDR1 SNHLY, CDR2 FYNNEI. The CDR3 reads CASILYTGGNSPLHF. The CDR3 region has the DNA TGTGCCAGCATTTTATACACAGGGGGAAATTCACCCCTCCACTTT.

This clone was counted a few times. The J gene is TRBJ1-2, the V gene TRBV13; 7 bases are a match to TRBD1. The V gene's germline CDR1 is PRHDT and CDR2 FYEKMQ (reference sequence). The CDR3 is made up of 15 amino acids. The J segment lost 6 bases and the V segment lost 2 bases, leaving 9 bases of the junction unmatched. The CDR3 DNA follows: TGTGCCAGCAGCTTACCGGGACAGACTAGGGATGGCTACACCTTC. Its translation: CASSLPGQTRDGYTF.

J is TRBJ2-3 and V is TRBV5-1, with 7 bases that match TRBD2. The germline CDR1 and CDR2 sequences are SGHRS and YFSETQ. The CDR3 loop spans 16 amino acids. With 6 bases clipped from V and 2 bases from J, the junction kept 12 bases outside the gene matches. The CDR3: CASKVTSGANTDTQYF. As DNA, the CDR3 is TGCGCCAGCAAGGTGACAAGCGGGGCTAACACAGATACGCAGTATTTT.

The V gene is TRBV7-9, the J gene TRBJ2-4; 8 bases match TRBD1. The ends lost 5 bases at V and 9 bases at J; junction bases unmatched: 9. This CDR3 contains 14 residues. Germline V CDR1 and CDR2: SEHNR, FQNEAQ (reference sequence). The CDR3 DNA reads as TGTGCCAGCAGCCGAAGGACAGGGAATGCCATTCAGTACTTC. Amino acids: CASSRRTGNAIQYF.

This clone was seen once. The rearrangement uses TRBV2 and TRBJ2-5; 11 positions agree with TRBD2. V shed 6 bases, J shed 4 bases, and the junction held 7 bases outside the gene matches. The CDR3 is 15 residues long. Germline lookup yields CDR1 SNHLY and CDR2 FYNNEI. In DNA, the CDR3 is TGTGCCAGCAGAGCCCTAGCGGGGGGTTCAGAGACCCAGTACTTC. This codes for CASRALAGGSETQYF.

The rearrangement links TRBV25-1 to TRBJ2-1, with TRBD2 identical over 10 bases. The germline gives CDR1 MGHDK, CDR2 SYGVNS. This CDR3 region has 17 residues. V trimming: 3 bases; J trimming: 2 bases; junction bases outside the gene matches: 7. The CDR3 is CASSETSGRAPYNEQFF. The CDR3, as DNA: TGTGCCAGCAGTGAGACAAGCGGGAGGGCCCCCTACAATGAGCAGTTCTTC.

The V call is TRBV6-1, the J call TRBJ1-5, with 9 bases matching TRBD1. Per the germline V gene, CDR1 is MNHNS and CDR2 is SASEGT. The V and J ends lost 0 bases and 6 bases, in that order; junction bases with no gene match: 9. This CDR3 is built from 17 residues. CDR3 coding DNA: TGTGCCAGCAGTGAAGCCCTGAGGACAGGGGTAACTCAGCCCCAGCATTTT. It yields the protein CASSEALRTGVTQPQHF.

This rearrangement joins TRBV4-3 to TRBJ2-5; the match to TRBD2 covers 8 bases. Judging by the DNA end, TRBJ2-7 fits better; the J call may be wrong. CDR1 LGHNA and CDR2 YSLEER come from the germline V gene. The CDR3 sequence is 16 residues long. The CDR3 nucleotides are TGCGCCAGCAGCCAAGAACTAGCGGAGGGTAGTTACGAGCAGTACTTC. The encoded protein is CASSQELAEGSYEQYF.

V usage is TRBV30 and J usage is TRBJ1-3; D unclear. V gave up 0 bases and J gave up 9 bases, with 9 bases separating them. Per germline, CDR1 GTSNPN and CDR2 SVGIG (reference sequence). The CDR3 extends over 12 amino acids. The CDR3 loop reads CAWSVLLSTIYF. The CDR3 DNA follows: TGTGCCTGGAGTGTACTCCTCTCCACCATATATTTT.

The chain recombines TRBV28 with TRBJ2-2; a possible D gene is TRBD2 (6 bases). Trimming removed 5 bases at V and 5 bases at J, with 18 bases between. CDR1 MDHEN and CDR2 SYDVKM come from the germline V gene. The CDR3 covers 16 residues. Here the CDR3 reads CASSMLLRLETGELFF. In DNA, the CDR3 is TGTGCCAGCAGTATGCTCTTACGACTAGAAACCGGGGAGCTGTTTTTT.

The gene calls are TRBV5-4 and TRBJ1-1, with a possible D match to TRBD1 (5 bases). The CDR3 is made up of 13 amino acids. The V end lost 0 bases, the J end lost 7 bases, and 10 bases lay between the germline ends. Germline lookup yields CDR1 SGHNT and CDR2 YYREEE (reference sequence). CDR3 in amino acids: CASSLALRDEAFF. In nucleotides, the CDR3 is TGTGCCAGCAGCTTGGCACTCAGGGATGAAGCTTTCTTT.

V is TRBV5-4 and J is TRBJ2-3, with D hard to call. Germline CDR1 SGHNT, CDR2 YYREEE (reference sequence). Trimming left V 4 bases short and J 5 bases short, with 20 bases between. The CDR3 runs 16 residues. The CDR3 here is CASSPAVKRILDTQYF. CDR3 bases: TGTGCCAGCAGCCCGGCGGTTAAGCGTATCCTAGATACGCAGTATTTT.

This clone was counted once. The rearrangement links TRBV30 to TRBJ2-7; no firm D call. Looked up from germline, CDR1 is GTSNPN and CDR2 is SVGIG (reference sequence). CDR3 length: 12 residues. Between the trimmed V and J ends, which lost 1 base and 1 base, there was a span of 5 bases. Here the CDR3 DNA reads TGTGCCTGGAGTGCACTGTCCTACGAGCAGTACTTC. Amino acid sequence: CAWSALSYEQYF.

This rearrangement joins TRBV5-4 to TRBJ1-1; 8 bases line up with TRBD1. Germline-derived CDR1 and CDR2 are SGHNT and YYREEE (reference sequence). Trimming at V came to 3 bases and at J to 5 bases, leaving 9 bases not matched to a gene. The CDR3 has 15 amino acids. The CDR3 coding sequence is TGTGCCAGCAGCTCAGGCAAACAGGGGGGGACTGAAGCTTTCTTT. This sequence encodes CASSSGKQGGTEAFF.

The chain has TRBV25-1 and TRBJ2-7, with TRBD2 matching over 10 bases. Germline loops: CDR1 MGHDK, CDR2 SYGVNS. The CDR3 length is 18 residues. V lost 0 bases and J lost 3; bases outside the gene matches: 11. The CDR3 loop is CASSEYSGLADKNYEQYF. CDR3 nucleotides: TGTGCCAGCAGTGAATACTCCGGACTAGCGGATAAAAACTACGAGCAGTACTTC.

The chain combines TRBV28 with TRBJ1-3; 7 bases map to TRBD1. Germline V gene data show CDR1 as MDHEN and CDR2 as SYDVKM. The CDR3 runs to 15 residues. Trimming cost V 5 bases and J 2 bases; bases outside gene matches: 6. This CDR3 is CASSTGQNPGNTIYF. In nucleotides, the CDR3 is TGTGCCAGCAGTACGGGACAGAACCCTGGAAACACCATATATTTT.